Reported below is one T cell receptor beta chain. No cognate antigen has been identified for it. No much larger clone is present one base from it, and per-base qualities are unavailable. These data originate in a study of cytomegalovirus exposure and HLA in healthy donors (dated by TCRdb to the late 2010s). Looking at the study overall: An earlier analysis of approximately 550 of the donors reported approximately 300 Gb of sequence data and about 100 million unique TCR beta sequences from roughly 200 million T cells. An early release covering some 640 HLA-typed donors comprised about 300 gigabases of sequencing data and some 79 million unique TCR sequences. The genetic ancestry cluster associated with self-reported Caucasian donors included about 81% of the approximately 430 genotyped donors. The study was designed to test whether signatures of past pathogen exposure could be identified by cataloging public T cell receptors. The study used immunosequencing to profile the T cell repertoires of approximately 690 subjects and linked those repertoires to cytomegalovirus serostatus. In addition to the first cohort of 666 subjects, a separate validation cohort of 100 to 150 different subjects was used. To predict cytomegalovirus infection status, the study brought together high-throughput TCR immunosequencing, statistical association of individual TCRs with disease status, and machine learning. In a later analysis, previously published TCR beta repertoires from 500 to 750 donors were re-analyzed and high-resolution HLA genotyping was added so that TCR occurrence patterns could be studied. In the later analysis, no new phenotypic data were used to find candidate immune exposures; instead, reliance was placed on TCR beta sequences and their occurrence across donors. An earlier analysis of approximately 630 of the donors applied high-throughput TCR beta sequencing to assess whether each TCR beta V gene segment acted as functional or pseudogenic. Alongside the repertoire data, information on donor age, sex, ethnicity and CMV serostatus was compiled. A later genetic analysis took genome-wide SNP genotypes for about three fifths of the roughly 670 donors and used that subset as a discovery cohort. Every repertoire in the discovery cohort had been generated on one and the same sequencing platform. HLA typing covered class I and class II loci at four-digit resolution. Typing coverage differed by locus: A, B, C, DRB1 and DQB1 were typed in about 629-630 donors, DQA1 in 500 to 550, DPA1 in roughly 590, and DPB1 in 472. Because of strong linkage in the cohort, four to six DR-DQ haplotypes were treated as single units for association and clustering. Among some 400 genotyped donors of the cohort, an average of roughly 240,000 unique TCR beta nucleotide sequences were sequenced per donor, roughly 18% of them non-productive. What the research found in general, with its limitations: Three of the identified cytomegalovirus-associated TCR beta chains were confirmed in vitro to be specific for cytomegalovirus antigens. The study gave a list of 150 to 200 TCR beta chains associated with cytomegalovirus. The presence/absence analyses assumed that sequencing depth was roughly uniform across donors, and that assumption may not be true. In a later analysis, TCR association rates were found to vary across HLA loci, with the most associated TCRs seen for DRB1 alleles and the fewest for HLA-C alleles. A later analysis associated about 18,000 TCR beta sequences with specific HLA alleles at a false discovery rate of 0.05. Most TCR sequences were seen in very few donors, while some public TCRs were found in many individuals. An association between a missense DCLRE1C variant and V-gene and J-gene trimming of TCR beta chains was found in a later genetic analysis and replicated in an independent cohort. For the cohort, immune exposure information was limited to CMV serostatus. Because counts were too low, seventeen rarely observed V segments, including chromosome 9 orphons, were left out of the earlier analysis of 587 of the donors. The authors suggested that the approach could potentially be generalized to other disease states and immunological phenotypes. This cohort had only TCR beta chains sequenced, and the lack of alpha or paired-chain data limited which features could be detected. In both the original and validation cohorts, the classifier was reported to diagnose cytomegalovirus status with high specificity and sensitivity. In a later analysis, most CMV-associated TCR beta chains were found to appear HLA-restricted, with HLA associations seemingly driven largely by CMV exposure. A later analysis reported that several top co-occurrence clusters appeared linked to parvovirus B19, influenza, CMV and Epstein-Barr virus. Assigning TCR associations to individual alleles was difficult when HLA alleles, especially DR and DQ, strongly co-occurred. Linkage disequilibrium might explain the correlated functional status among segregating V segments, but an unknown experimental factor could not be ruled out. A cluster of highly shared sequence variants was judged likely to be a technical artifact of the sequencing pipeline. A later analysis found that HLA-associated TCR beta chains were more clonally expanded and had lower generation probabilities than equally common non-associated chains. In an earlier analysis of some 500 of the donors, most TCR beta V segments were observed in productive rearrangements about 87% or about 30% of the time, broadly matching IMGT annotations. According to a later genetic analysis, donors in an Asian-associated ancestry cluster had fewer N-insertions in productive TCRs than the approximately 700-donor mean. A further reported finding was that TCR beta sequences accurately predicted the HLA-A and HLA-B alleles for most subjects in the first cohort. Because HLA typing was missing for some donors at each locus, association tests included only the typed subset.

The library came from the immunoSEQ multiplex PCR assay. For the multiplex PCR, a mixture combining 60 forward primers for TCR Vbeta segments and 13 reverse primers for TCR Jbeta segments was used. The CDR3 region of rearranged TCR beta genes was amplified from genomic DNA by a multiplex PCR assay. The Illumina HiSeq System was used to sequence the amplified TCR beta libraries as 87-base-pair reads. The published analysis was carried out like this. A later analysis counted around 72 million unique TCR beta chains across the 550 to 800 repertoires, and some 11 million of these chains were shared by at least two donors. To remove PCR and sequencing errors, raw reads were error-corrected and collapsed into unique sequences using a nearest-neighbor algorithm that merged closely related sequences. V, D and J gene segments were assigned by aligning CDR3 sequences to IMGT reference sequences. For a sequence to be retained, at least a six-nucleotide match to both a V gene segment and a J gene segment was required. Rearrangements were called productive when the CDR3 lacked stop codons and stayed in frame with V and J; all others were non-productive. Following IMGT convention, CDR3 was defined as the stretch from the second conserved V-encoded cysteine up to the conserved J-encoded phenylalanine. Sequences without an unambiguous match to a single V gene segment were excluded from the earlier analysis of 500 to 700 of the donors. In an earlier analysis of approximately 590 of the donors, a V segment was called functional when productive rearrangements were above 56.7%, and segregating when the standard deviation between donors exceeded 5%. A statistical classification framework was developed to diagnose cytomegalovirus status using the catalog of TCR beta chain sequences. V and J gene assignment, in a later analysis, came from comparing TCR nucleotide sequences with IMGT/GENE-DB human TR gene sequences. A later analysis assigned CDR3 sequences and most-parsimonious VDJ recombination scenarios with the TCRdist pipeline. In a later analysis, every TCR beta chain was defined by the combination of its CDR3 amino acid sequence and its V-gene family, and reads without a unique V-gene family were dropped. In a later analysis, nearly 600 highly shared, low-generation-probability nucleotide sequences were removed to address suspected cross-contamination and a sequencing artifact. In a later analysis, a clonal expansion index for each public chain was calculated from normalized within-repertoire ranks of inferred template counts. A later analysis computed generation probabilities with a VDJ recombination model fitted to out-of-frame rearrangements, and checked the results against IGoR. A later analysis scored TCR-TCR, TCR-HLA and TCR-CMV co-occurrence with hypergeometric tests, applying a repertoire-size bias correction to TCR pairs. A later analysis estimated false discovery rates by permuting HLA or CMV assignments 20 times. In a later analysis, co-occurring TCRs were grouped using DBSCAN, and TCRdist sequence similarity was added for clustering within HLA-allele-positive subsets. Repertoires with fewer than 30,000 or more than 120,000 public chains were left out of co-occurrence clustering, as were a handful of repertoires with anomalous nucleotide sharing. Entries here come from immuneACCESS through TCRdb and include only in-frame sequences with V and J called. Some clones fail to appear in such tables; in the studies checked, an unresolved V gene covers under half of the shortfall, and the cause of the remainder is unknown. Clone size and V and J calls were adopted from that table, with D and trimming inferred from the DNA. The sample table holds some 170,000 clones, of which 75% to 80% were seen once. The ten largest make up 6.3% of the sample.

The cohort consisted of 600 to 700 healthy bone marrow donors. At the time of sampling, every cohort member was nominally healthy, though immune exposures that went unrecorded were likely present. The donor was CMV seropositive and belonged to the group of a few hundred seropositive cohort members. Every donor gave a peripheral blood sample, and the peripheral blood mononuclear cells from that sample were used for TCR beta sequencing. Genomic DNA extraction from the blood cell samples was performed with the Qiagen DNeasy Blood Extraction Kit. This receptor was identified in a man aged 35 to 55 in good health and CMV-seropositive. The material sequenced was PBMCs.

The base sequence is TGTGCCAGCAGCTTAGTTTATGGTAGCGGGAGGGAAGAGACCCAGTACTTC. It encodes CASSLVYGSGREETQYF. The V and J genes are TRBV11-3 and TRBJ2-5; TRBD2 lines up with 11 middle nucleotides. From its cysteine to its phenylalanine, the CDR3 spans 17 amino acids. Only CDR3 DNA is held: 51 bases, read in frame from base 1. Per the germline V gene, SGHNT is the CDR1 and YENEEA is the CDR2. V trim: 1 base; J trim: 3 bases; unmatched bases: 7.